This TCR beta chain came from a study of somatic mutations in cytotoxic T cells in rheumatoid arthritis. Notes on the study in general: There was no knowledge of the antigen targets of the expanded CD8+ clones. With advancing age, CD8+ clonality climbed in rheumatoid arthritis patients but did not rise in healthy controls. Slight underrepresentation of TRBV07 in rheumatoid arthritis patients was not adjusted for multiple comparisons. CD8+ T-cell clonality did not differ significantly between rheumatoid arthritis patients and age-matched healthy controls.

In germline, CDR1 is SNHLY, CDR2 FYNNEI. Trimming took 4 bases from V and 6 from J; bases not matched to a gene: 11. This CDR3 spans 15 amino acids. The method was immunoSEQ multiplex PCR; TCRdb's version includes in-frame clones alone and lacks a portion of them. The table includes around 19,000 clones, under 80% detected once. This clone has only a few counts. Its antigen is still unknown. The V call is TRBV2, the J call TRBJ1-2, with 7 bases identical to TRBD1. The TCR was taken from a man aged 55 to 70 in good health. What was sequenced was CD8+ T cells sorted from blood. CDR3 DNA sequence: TGTGCCAGCAGTGCTAAAAGACAGGGAATTGATGGCTACACCTTC. This sequence encodes CASSAKRQGIDGYTF. The variable domain in full, completed from reference TRBV2 and TRBJ1-2, reads EPEVTQTPSHQVTQMGQEVILRCVPISNHLYFYWYRQILGQKVEFLVSFYNNEISEKSEIFDDQFSVERPDGSNFTLKIRSTKLEDSAMYFCASSAKRQGIDGYTFGSGTRLTVV.